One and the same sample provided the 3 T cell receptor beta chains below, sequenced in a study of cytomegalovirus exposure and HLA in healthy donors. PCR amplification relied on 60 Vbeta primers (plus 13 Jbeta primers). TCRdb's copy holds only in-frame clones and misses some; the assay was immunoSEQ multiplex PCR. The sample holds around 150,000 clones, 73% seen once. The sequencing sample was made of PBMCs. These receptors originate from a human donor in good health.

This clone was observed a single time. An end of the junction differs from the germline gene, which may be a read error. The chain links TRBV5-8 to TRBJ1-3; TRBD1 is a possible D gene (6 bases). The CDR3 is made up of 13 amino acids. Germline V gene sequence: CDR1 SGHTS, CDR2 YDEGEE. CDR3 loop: CASSLSGANTVYF. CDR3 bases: TGTGCCAGCAGCTTGTCAGGGGCAAACACCGTATATTTT.

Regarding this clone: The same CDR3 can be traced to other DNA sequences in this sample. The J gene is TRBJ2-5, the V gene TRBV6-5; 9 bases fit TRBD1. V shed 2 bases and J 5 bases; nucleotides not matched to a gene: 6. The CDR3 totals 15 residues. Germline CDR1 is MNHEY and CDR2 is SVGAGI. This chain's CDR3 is CASSYGGQGWETQYF. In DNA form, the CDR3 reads TGTGCCAGCAGTTACGGGGGACAGGGCTGGGAGACCCAGTACTTC.

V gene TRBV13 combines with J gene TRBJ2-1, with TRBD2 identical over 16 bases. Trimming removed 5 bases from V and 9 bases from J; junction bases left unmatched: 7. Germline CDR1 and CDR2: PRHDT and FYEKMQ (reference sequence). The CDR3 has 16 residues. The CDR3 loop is CASSPGLAGGKGEQFF. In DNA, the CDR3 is TGTGCCAGCAGCCCGGGACTAGCGGGAGGGAAGGGTGAGCAGTTCTTC.